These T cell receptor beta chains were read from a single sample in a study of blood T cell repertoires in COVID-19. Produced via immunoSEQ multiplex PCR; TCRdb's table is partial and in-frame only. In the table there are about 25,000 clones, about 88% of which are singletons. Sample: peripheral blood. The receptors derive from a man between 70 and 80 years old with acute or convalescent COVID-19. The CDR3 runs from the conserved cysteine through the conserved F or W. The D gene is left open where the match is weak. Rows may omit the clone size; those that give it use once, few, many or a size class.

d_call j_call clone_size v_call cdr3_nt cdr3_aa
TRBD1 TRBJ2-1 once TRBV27 TGTGCCAGCAGTTCCCCCTGGACAGGGGGCATCGATGAGCAGTTCTTC CASSSPWTGGIDEQFF
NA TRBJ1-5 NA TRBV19 TGTGCCAGTAGCCCCCCACATCGGGGTCAGCCCCAGCATTTT CASSPPHRGQPQHF
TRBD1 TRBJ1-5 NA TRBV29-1 TGCAGCGCCGGGACAGGGGCCAATCAGCCCCAGCATTTT CSAGTGANQPQHF
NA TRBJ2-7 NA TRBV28 TGTGCCAGCAGTTTGACAGAGACCTACGAGCAGTACTTC CASSLTETYEQYF
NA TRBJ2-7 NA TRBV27 TGTGCCAGCAGGGTCCAGGGCACCTACGAGCAGTACTTC CASRVQGTYEQYF
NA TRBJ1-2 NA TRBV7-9 TGTGCCACCCCGCGGGAGAGCTCCTATGGCTACACCTTC CATPRESSYGYTF
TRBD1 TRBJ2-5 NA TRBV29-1 TGCAGCGTCAATGGGGGGACAGGCCGATCCCAAGAGACCCAGTACTTC CSVNGGTGRSQETQYF
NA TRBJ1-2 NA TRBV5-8 TGTGCCAGCAGCTTGGGGATCTTCCGAGGCTATGGCTACACCTTC CASSLGIFRGYGYTF
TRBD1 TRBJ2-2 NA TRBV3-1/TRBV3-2 TGTGCCAGCAGTGACAGGGGGCAAAACACCGGGGAGCTGTTTTTT CASSDRGQNTGELFF
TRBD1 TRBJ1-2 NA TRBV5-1 TGCGCCAGCAGCTTGAGGACAGGGGAAAACTATGGCTACACCTTC CASSLRTGENYGYTF
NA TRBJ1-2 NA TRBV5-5 TGTGCCAGCAGCCAGCAGACAGGTTCAGGGTGGTTCAACGGCTACACCTTC CASSQQTGSGWFNGYTF
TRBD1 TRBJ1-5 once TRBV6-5 TGTGCCACCGGGACAGGGGGTAGCAATCAGCCCCAGCATTTT CATGTGGSNQPQHF
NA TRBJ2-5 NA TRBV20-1 TGCAGTGCTAGTCTCACGGACATCCAAGAGACCCAGTACTTC CSASLTDIQETQYF
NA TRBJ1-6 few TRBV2 TGTGCCGGAACCTACACCGGGAATTCACCCCTCCACTTT CAGTYTGNSPLHF
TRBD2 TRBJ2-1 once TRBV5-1 TGCGCCAGCAGCCCGGGACTAGCGGGGTATGCCTACAATGAGCAGTTCTTC CASSPGLAGYAYNEQFF
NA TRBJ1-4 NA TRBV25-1 TGTGCCAGCAGTTTAAGCTGGGGAGGACCTAATGAAAAACTGTTTTTT CASSLSWGGPNEKLFF
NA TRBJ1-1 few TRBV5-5 TGTGCCAGCAGCTTAACCCCCACAGCGAACACTGAAGCTTTCTTT CASSLTPTANTEAFF
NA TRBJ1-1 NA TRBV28 TGTGCCAGCAGTTTACCAGGGGTAAATTCCCCGGGCACTGAAGCTTTCTTT CASSLPGVNSPGTEAFF
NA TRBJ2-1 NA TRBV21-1 TGTGCCAGCAGCAAAGCTTGGGAGGGCTCCTACAATGAGCAGTTCTTC CASSKAWEGSYNEQFF
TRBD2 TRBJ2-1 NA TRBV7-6 TGTGCCAGCAGCTTAAGGAACGGGGGGGCTTGGAATGAGCAGTTCTTC CASSLRNGGAWNEQFF
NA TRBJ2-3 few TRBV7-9 TGTGCCAGCAGCAATACAGGGGGAGGGACACACACAGATACGCAGTATTTT CASSNTGGGTHTDTQYF
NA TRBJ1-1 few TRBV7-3 TGTGCCAGCAGCTTTCAGGGGAACACTGAAGCTTTCTTT CASSFQGNTEAFF
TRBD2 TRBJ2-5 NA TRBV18 TGTGCCAGCTCACCTCTTTCGGGGGGGTACCAAGAGACCCAGTACTTC CASSPLSGGYQETQYF
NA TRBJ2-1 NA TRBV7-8 TGTGCCAGCAGCTTAGCCCGACTACCCAGCTCCTACAATGAGCAGTTCTTC CASSLARLPSSYNEQFF
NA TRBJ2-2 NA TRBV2 TGTGCCAGCAGCCAGGGTAAACCGAACACCGGGGAGCTGTTTTTT CASSQGKPNTGELFF
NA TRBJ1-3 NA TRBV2 TGTGCCAGCAGTGAAGGCCTTAGCGGGCGAGAACGAAACACCATATATTTT CASSEGLSGRERNTIYF
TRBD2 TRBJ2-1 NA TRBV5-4 TGTGCCAGCAGCCATCCCGGGACTAACTCCTACAATGAGCAGTTCTTC CASSHPGTNSYNEQFF
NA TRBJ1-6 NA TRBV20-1 TGCAGTGCTAGTGTGGGGACTTTAAATTCACCCCTCCACTTT CSASVGTLNSPLHF
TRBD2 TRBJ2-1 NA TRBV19 TGTGCCAGTAGTATGTCTGCGGGAGGAACATACAATGAGCAGTTCTTC CASSMSAGGTYNEQFF